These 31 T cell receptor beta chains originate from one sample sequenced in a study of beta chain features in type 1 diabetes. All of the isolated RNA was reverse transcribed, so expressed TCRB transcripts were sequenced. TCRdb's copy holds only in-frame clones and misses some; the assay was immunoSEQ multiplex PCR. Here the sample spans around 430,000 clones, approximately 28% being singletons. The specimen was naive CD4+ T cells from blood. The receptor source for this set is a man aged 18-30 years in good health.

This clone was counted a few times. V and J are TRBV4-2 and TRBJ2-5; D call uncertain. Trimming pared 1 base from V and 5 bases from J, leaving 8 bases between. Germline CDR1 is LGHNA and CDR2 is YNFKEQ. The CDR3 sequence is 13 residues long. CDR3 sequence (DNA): TGTGCCAGCAGCCAAGCAAGGCGGGAGACCCAGTACTTC. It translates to CASSQARRETQYF.

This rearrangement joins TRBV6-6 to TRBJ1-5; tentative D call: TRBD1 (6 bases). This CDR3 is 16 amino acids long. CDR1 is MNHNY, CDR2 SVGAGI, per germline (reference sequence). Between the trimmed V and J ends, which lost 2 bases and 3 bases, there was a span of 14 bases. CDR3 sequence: CASSYNGNRANQPQHF. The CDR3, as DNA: TGTGCCAGCAGTTACAACGGGAACAGGGCCAATCAGCCCCAGCATTTT.

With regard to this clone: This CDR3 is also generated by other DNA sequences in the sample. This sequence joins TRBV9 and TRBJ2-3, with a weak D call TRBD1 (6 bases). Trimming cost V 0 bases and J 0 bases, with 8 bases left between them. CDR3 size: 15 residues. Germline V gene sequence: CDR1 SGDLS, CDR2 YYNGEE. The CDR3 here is CASSVDGTSTDTQYF. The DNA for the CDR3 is TGTGCCAGCAGCGTAGATGGGACAAGCACAGATACGCAGTATTTT.

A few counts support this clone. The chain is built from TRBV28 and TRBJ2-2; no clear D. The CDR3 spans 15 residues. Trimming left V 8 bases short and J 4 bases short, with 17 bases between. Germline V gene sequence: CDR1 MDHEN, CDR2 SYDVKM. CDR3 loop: CASLYSGPSTGELFF. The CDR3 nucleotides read TGTGCCAGCTTATACTCAGGTCCCTCCACCGGGGAGCTGTTTTTT.

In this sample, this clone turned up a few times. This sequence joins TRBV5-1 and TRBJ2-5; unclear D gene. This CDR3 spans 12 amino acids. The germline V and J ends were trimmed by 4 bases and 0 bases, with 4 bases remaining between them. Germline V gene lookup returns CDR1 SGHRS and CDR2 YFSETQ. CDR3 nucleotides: TGCGCCAGCAGCCCAAACCAAGAGACCCAGTACTTC. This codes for CASSPNQETQYF.

The CDR3 DNA sequence: TGTGCCAGCAGCCAAAACCCTCGAGGGTACGAGCAGTACTTC. It encodes CASSQNPRGYEQYF. The rearrangement joins TRBV4-2 to TRBJ2-7, with a weak D call TRBD2 (5 bases). This CDR3 comprises 14 residues. V lost 2 bases, J lost 4 bases, and 12 bases lay in between. Germline CDR1 and CDR2: LGHNA and YNFKEQ.

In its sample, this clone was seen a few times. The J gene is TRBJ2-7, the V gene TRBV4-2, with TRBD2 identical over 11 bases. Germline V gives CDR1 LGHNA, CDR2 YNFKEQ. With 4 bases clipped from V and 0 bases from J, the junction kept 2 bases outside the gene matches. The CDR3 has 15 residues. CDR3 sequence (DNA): TGTGCCAGCAGCCGGGGACTAGCGGACTCCTACGAGCAGTACTTC. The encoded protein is CASSRGLADSYEQYF.

CDR3 region: CASSGHLAASYEQYF. The CDR3 coding sequence is TGTGCCAGCAGTGGGCACCTAGCCGCATCCTACGAGCAGTACTTC. V usage is TRBV2 and J usage is TRBJ2-7; D might be TRBD2 (5 bases). This CDR3 spans 15 amino acids. V shed 4 bases and J shed 1 base, with 14 bases lying between them. Germline CDR1 is SNHLY and CDR2 is FYNNEI.

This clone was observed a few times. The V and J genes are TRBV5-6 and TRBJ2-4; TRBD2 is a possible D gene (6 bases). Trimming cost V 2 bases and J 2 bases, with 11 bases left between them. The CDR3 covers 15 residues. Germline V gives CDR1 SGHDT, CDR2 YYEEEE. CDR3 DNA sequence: TGTGCCAGCAGCTTCGGGGGTTCAACCAAAAACATTCAGTACTTC. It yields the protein CASSFGGSTKNIQYF.

DNA for the CDR3: TGTGCCAGCAGCTCACAGACTCACCCCACAGATACGCAGTATTTT. Its translation: CASSSQTHPTDTQYF. This sequence joins TRBV5-4 and TRBJ2-3; unclear D gene. The CDR3 extends over 15 amino acids. V lost 3 bases, J lost 2 bases, and 13 bases lay in between. The germline CDR1 and CDR2 sequences are SGHNT and YYREEE (reference sequence).

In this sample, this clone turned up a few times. The CDR3, as DNA: TGTGCCAGCAGTCGGGACAGAGATCAGCCCCAGCATTTT. It encodes CASSRDRDQPQHF. The V gene is TRBV2, the J gene TRBJ1-5, with 7 bases that match TRBD1. This CDR3 contains 13 residues. Looked up from germline, CDR1 is SNHLY and CDR2 is FYNNEI. Trimming removed 5 bases from V and 5 bases from J; junction bases left unmatched: 3.

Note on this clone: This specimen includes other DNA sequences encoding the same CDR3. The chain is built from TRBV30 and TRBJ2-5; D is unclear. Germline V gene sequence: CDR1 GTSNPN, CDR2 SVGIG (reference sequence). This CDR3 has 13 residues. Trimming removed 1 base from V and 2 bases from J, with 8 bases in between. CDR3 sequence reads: CAWSGGLQETQYF. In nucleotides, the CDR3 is TGTGCCTGGAGTGGGGGTTTGCAAGAGACCCAGTACTTC.

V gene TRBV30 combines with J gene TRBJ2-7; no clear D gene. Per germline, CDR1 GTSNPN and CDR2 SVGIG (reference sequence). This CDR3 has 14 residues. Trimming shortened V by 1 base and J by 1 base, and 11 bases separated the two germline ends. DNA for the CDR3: TGTGCCTGGAGTGAGGGCAGCCCATCCTACGAGCAGTACTTC. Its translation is CAWSEGSPSYEQYF.

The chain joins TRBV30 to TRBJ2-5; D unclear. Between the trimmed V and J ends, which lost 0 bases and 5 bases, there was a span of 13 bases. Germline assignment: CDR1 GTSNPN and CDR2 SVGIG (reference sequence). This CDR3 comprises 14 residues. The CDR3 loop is CAWSVRARWETQYF. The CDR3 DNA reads TGTGCCTGGAGTGTAAGGGCTAGATGGGAGACCCAGTACTTC.

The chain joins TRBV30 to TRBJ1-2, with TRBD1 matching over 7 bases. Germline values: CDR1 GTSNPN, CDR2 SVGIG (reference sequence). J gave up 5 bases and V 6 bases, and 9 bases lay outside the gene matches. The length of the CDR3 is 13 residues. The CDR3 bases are TGTGCCTGCAGACAGGGTCCATGGTATGGCTACACCTTC. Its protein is CACRQGPWYGYTF.

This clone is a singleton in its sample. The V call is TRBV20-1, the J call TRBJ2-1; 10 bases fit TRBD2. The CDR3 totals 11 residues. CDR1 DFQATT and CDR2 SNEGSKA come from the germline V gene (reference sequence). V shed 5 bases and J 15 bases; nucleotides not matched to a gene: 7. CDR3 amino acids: CSAGVTSGPFF. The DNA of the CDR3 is TGCAGTGCTGGAGTGACTAGCGGGCCGTTCTTC.

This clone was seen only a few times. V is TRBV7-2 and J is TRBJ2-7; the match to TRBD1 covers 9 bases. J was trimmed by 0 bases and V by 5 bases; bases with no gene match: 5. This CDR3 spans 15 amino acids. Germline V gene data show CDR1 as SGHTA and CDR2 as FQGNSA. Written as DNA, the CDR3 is TGTGCCAGCAGCCTTCGGGACAGGGCCTCCTACGAGCAGTACTTC. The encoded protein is CASSLRDRASYEQYF. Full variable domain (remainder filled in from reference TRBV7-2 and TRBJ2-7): GAGVSQSPSNKVTEKGKDVELRCDPISGHTALYWYRQSLGQGLEFLIYFQGNSAPDKSGLPSDRFSAERTGGSVSTLTIQRTQQEDSAVYLCASSLRDRASYEQYFGPGTRLTVT.

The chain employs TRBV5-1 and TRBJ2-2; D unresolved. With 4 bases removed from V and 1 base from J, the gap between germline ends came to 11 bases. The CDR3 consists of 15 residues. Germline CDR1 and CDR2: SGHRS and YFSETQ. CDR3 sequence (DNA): TGCGCCAGCAGCCCCTGGCCAGGGAACACCGGGGAGCTGTTTTTT. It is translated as CASSPWPGNTGELFF. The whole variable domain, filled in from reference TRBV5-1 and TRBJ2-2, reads KAGVTQTPRYLIKTRGQQVTLSCSPISGHRSVSWYQQTPGQGLQFLFEYFSETQRNKGNFPGRFSGRQFSNSRSEMNVSTLELGDSALYLCASSPWPGNTGELFFGEGSRLTVL.

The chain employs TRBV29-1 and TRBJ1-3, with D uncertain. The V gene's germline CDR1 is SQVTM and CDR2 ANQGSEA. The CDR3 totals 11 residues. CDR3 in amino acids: CVGLSGNTIYF. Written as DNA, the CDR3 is TGCGTGGGCCTCTCTGGAAACACCATATATTTT.

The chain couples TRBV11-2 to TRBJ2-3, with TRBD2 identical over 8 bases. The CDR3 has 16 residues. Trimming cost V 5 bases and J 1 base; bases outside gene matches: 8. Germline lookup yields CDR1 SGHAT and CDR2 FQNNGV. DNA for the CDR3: TGTGCCAGCAGCCCCGGGGCTAGCGGGCGCACAGATACGCAGTATTTT. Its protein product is CASSPGASGRTDTQYF.

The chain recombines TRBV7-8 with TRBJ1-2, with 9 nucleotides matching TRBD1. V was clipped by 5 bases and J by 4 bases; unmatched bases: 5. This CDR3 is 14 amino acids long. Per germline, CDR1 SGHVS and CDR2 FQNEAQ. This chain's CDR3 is CASSRDRDGYGYTF. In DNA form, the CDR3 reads TGTGCCAGCAGCCGGGACAGGGACGGCTATGGCTACACCTTC. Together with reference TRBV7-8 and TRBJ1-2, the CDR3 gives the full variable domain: GAGVSQSPRYKVAKRGQDVALRCDPISGHVSLFWYQQALGQGPEFLTYFQNEAQLDKSGLPSDRFFAERPEGSVSTLKIQRTQQEDSAVYLCASSRDRDGYGYTFGSGTRLTVV.

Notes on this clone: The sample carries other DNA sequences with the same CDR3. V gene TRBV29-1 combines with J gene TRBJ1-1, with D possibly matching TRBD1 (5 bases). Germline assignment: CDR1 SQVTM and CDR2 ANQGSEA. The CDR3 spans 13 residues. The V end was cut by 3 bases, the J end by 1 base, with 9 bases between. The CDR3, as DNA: TGCAGCGTTGATAGGGACGGGAACACTGAAGCTTTCTTT. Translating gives CSVDRDGNTEAFF.

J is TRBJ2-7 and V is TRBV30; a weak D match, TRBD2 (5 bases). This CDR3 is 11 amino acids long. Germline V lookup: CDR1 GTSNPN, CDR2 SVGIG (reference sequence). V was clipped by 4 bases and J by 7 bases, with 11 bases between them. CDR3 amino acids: CAWTITGEQYF. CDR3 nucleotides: TGTGCCTGGACCATTACGGGGGAGCAGTACTTC.

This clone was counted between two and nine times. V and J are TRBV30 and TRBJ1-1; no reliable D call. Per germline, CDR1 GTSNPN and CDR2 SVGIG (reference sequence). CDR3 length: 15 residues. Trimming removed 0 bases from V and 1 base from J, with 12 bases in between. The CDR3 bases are TGTGCCTGGAGTGTCAGATTAGCACAGAACACTGAAGCTTTCTTT. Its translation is CAWSVRLAQNTEAFF.

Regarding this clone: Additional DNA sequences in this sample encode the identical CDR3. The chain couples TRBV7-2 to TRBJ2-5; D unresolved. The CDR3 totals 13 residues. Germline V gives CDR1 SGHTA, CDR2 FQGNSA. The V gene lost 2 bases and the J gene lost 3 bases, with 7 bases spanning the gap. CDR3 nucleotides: TGTGCCAGCAGCTTAATGGGGAAAGAGACCCAGTACTTC. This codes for CASSLMGKETQYF.

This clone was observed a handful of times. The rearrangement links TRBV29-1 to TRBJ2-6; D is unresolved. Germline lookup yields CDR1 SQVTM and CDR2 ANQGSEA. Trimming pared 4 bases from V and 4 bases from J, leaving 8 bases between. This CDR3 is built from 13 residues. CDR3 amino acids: CSVAATGANVLTF. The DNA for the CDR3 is TGCAGCGTTGCGGCTACGGGGGCCAACGTCCTGACTTTC.

The CDR3 loop is CASSPTGYEQFF. CDR3 DNA sequence: TGTGCCAGCAGCCCTACTGGATATGAGCAGTTCTTC. The genes are TRBV14 and TRBJ2-1; no firm D call. The CDR3 is made up of 12 amino acids. V lost 4 bases and J lost 8, with 9 bases in between. Germline CDR1 and CDR2: SGHDN and FVKESK.

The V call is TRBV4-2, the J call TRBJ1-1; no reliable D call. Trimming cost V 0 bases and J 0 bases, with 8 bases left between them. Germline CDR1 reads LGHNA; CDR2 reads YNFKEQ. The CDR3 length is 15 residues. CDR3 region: CASSQDNGMNTEAFF. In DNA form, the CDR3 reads TGTGCCAGCAGCCAAGATAACGGTATGAACACTGAAGCTTTCTTT.

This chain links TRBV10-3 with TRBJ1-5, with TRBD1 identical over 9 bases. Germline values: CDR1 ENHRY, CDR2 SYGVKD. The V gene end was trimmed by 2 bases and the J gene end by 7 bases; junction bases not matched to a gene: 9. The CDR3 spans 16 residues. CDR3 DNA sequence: TGTGCCATCAGTGAGCCCGAGACAGGGGGAACGCAGCCCCAGCATTTT. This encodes CAISEPETGGTQPQHF.

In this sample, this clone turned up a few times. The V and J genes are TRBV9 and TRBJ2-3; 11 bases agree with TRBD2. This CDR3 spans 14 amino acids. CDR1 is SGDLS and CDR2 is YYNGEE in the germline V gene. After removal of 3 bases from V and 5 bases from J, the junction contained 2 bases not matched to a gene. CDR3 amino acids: CASSELAGVDTQYF. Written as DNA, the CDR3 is TGTGCCAGCAGCGAACTAGCGGGAGTAGATACGCAGTATTTT.

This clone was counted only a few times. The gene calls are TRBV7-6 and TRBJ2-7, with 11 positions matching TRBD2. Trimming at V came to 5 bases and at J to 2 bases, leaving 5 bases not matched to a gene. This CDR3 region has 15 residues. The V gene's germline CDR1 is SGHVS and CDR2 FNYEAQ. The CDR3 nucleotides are TGTGCCAGCAGCGTTACTAGCGGGAGCCCCTACGAGCAGTACTTC. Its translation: CASSVTSGSPYEQYF.